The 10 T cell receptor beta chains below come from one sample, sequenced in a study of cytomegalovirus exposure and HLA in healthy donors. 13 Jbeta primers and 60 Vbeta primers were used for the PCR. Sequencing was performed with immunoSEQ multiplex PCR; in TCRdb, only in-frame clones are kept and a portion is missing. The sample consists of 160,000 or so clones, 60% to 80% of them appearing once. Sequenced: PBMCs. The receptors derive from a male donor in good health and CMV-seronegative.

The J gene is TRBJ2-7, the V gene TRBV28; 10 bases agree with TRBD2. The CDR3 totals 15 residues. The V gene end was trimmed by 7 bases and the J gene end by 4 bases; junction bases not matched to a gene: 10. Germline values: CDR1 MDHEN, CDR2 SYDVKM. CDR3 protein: CASTLGLAGAYEQYF. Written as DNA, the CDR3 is TGTGCCAGCACCTTAGGCCTAGCGGGAGCGTACGAGCAGTACTTC. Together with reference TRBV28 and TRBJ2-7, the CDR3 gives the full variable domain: DVKVTQSSRYLVKRTGEKVFLECVQDMDHENMFWYRQDPGLGLRLIYFSYDVKMKEKGDIPEGYSVSREKKERFSLILESASTNQTSMYLCASTLGLAGAYEQYFGPGTRLTVT.

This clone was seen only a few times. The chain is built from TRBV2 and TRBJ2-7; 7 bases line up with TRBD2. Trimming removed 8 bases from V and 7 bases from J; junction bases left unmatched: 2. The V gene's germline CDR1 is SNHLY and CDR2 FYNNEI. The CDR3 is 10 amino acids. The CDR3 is CASEGGEQYF. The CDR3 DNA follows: TGTGCCAGCGAGGGAGGGGAGCAGTACTTC.

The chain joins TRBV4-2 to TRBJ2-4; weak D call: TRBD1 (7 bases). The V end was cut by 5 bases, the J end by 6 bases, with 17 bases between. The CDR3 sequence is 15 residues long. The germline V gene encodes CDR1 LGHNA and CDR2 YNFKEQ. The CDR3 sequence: CASSSPAGGSNIQYF. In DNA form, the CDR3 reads TGTGCCAGCAGCTCCCCGGCAGGGGGGTCAAACATTCAGTACTTC.

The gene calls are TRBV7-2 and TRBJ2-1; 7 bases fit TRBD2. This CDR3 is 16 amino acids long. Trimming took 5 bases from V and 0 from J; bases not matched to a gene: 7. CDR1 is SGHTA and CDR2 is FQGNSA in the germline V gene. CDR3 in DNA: TGTGCCAGCAGCGCTAGACTAGCTGTCTCCTACAATGAGCAGTTCTTC. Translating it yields CASSARLAVSYNEQFF.

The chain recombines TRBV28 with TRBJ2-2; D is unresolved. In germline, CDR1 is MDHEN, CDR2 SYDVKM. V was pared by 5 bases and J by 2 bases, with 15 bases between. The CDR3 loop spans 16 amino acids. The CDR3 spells CASSPPSQLNTGELFF. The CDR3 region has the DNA TGTGCCAGCAGTCCCCCCTCGCAGTTAAACACCGGGGAGCTGTTTTTT.

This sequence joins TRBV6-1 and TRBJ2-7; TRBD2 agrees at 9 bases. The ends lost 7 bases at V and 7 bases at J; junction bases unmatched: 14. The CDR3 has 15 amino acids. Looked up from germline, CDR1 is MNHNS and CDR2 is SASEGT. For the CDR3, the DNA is TGTGCCAGCATTCCCGCCGGGCGGGAGGGCCGAGAGCAGTACTTC. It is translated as CASIPAGREGREQYF.

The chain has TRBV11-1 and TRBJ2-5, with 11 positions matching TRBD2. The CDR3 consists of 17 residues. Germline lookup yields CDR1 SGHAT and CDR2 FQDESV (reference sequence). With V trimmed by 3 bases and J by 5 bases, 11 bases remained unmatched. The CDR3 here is CASSLIAGGTPWETQYF. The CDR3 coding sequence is TGTGCCAGCAGCTTGATAGCGGGGGGGACCCCATGGGAGACCCAGTACTTC.

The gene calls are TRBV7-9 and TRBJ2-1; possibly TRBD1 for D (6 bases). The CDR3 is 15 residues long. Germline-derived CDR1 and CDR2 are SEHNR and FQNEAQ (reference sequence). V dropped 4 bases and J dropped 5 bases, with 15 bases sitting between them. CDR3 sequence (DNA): TGTGCCAGCAGCTCTGATTGGGACACGGACAATGAGCAGTTCTTC. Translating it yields CASSSDWDTDNEQFF.

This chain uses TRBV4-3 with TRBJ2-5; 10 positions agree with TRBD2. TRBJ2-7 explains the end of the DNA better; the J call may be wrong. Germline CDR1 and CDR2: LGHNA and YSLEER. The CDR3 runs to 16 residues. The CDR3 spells CASSQEGAGGNYEQYF. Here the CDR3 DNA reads TGCGCCAGCAGCCAAGAAGGAGCGGGGGGGAACTACGAGCAGTACTTC.

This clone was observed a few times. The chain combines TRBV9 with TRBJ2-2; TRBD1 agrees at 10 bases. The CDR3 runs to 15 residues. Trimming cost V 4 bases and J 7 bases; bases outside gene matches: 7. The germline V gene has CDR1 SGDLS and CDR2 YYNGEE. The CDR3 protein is CASSPGQGFLGELFF. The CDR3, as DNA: TGTGCCAGCAGCCCGGGACAGGGGTTCCTCGGGGAGCTGTTTTTT.